Listed below are T cell receptor beta chains from one sample, sequenced in a study of T cell repertoires in cytomegalovirus infection. TCRdb used MiXCR to reprocess the reads, holding one entry per CDR3 protein. The table includes about 360,000 distinct CDR3 sequences, around a sixth detected once. The specimen was PBMCs. The receptors were gathered from a human donor in good health (CMV status not recorded). Some clones in this sample may be carry-over from other donors' samples. Both conserved end residues are part of each CDR3. D genes are given only for firm matches. Rows give clone size only sometimes, using once, few, many, or a class for an expanded clone.

v_gene: TRBV6-6
abundance: NA
j_gene: TRBJ2-7
d_gene: NA
CDR3nt: TGTGCCAGCAGTTACTCAGAGGCTTACGAGCAGTACTTC
CDR3aa: CASSYSEAYEQYF

v_gene: TRBV20-1
abundance: NA
j_gene: TRBJ1-5
d_gene: NA
CDR3nt: TGCAGTGCTAGAGACCCGCAGGTTAGCAATCAGCCCCAGCATTTT
CDR3aa: CSARDPQVSNQPQHF

v_gene: TRBV2
abundance: NA
j_gene: TRBJ2-7
d_gene: NA
CDR3nt: TGTGCCAGCAGGGGGACTTCCTCCTACGAGCAGTACTTC
CDR3aa: CASRGTSSYEQYF

v_gene: TRBV28
abundance: NA
j_gene: TRBJ1-6
d_gene: NA
CDR3nt: TGTGCCAGCAGTTTACCCACCCCCGGTCGGGATTCACCCCTCCACTTT
CDR3aa: CASSLPTPGRDSPLHF

v_gene: TRBV7-2
abundance: many
j_gene: TRBJ2-3
d_gene: TRBD2
CDR3nt: TGTGCCAGCAGCTTTGGCTTAGCGGGGGGTAGGGCGTATTTT
CDR3aa: CASSFGLAGGRAYF

v_gene: TRBV7-2
abundance: many
j_gene: TRBJ1-2
d_gene: NA
CDR3nt: TGTGCCAGCAGCTTAGATATGGGGGGCAAGATATGGGGTGACAGTCCCTATGGCTACACCTTC
CDR3aa: CASSLDMGGKIWGDSPYGYTF

v_gene: TRBV18
abundance: NA
j_gene: TRBJ1-3
d_gene: NA
CDR3nt: TGTGCCAGCTCACCGGACTTCTCTGGAAACACCATATATTTT
CDR3aa: CASSPDFSGNTIYF

v_gene: TRBV29-1
abundance: few
j_gene: TRBJ2-1
d_gene: NA
CDR3nt: TGCAGCGTTGATTTCTCCTACAATGAGCAGTTCTTC
CDR3aa: CSVDFSYNEQFF

v_gene: TRBV5-6
abundance: NA
j_gene: TRBJ1-4
d_gene: TRBD1
CDR3nt: TGTGCCAGCAGCTCTATACAGGGGGCGGCTAATGAAAAACTGTTTTTT
CDR3aa: CASSSIQGAANEKLFF

v_gene: TRBV7-6
abundance: many
j_gene: TRBJ2-7
d_gene: NA
CDR3nt: TGTGCCAGCAGCTCCACCCCGGGACCCCCGGGGCACGAGCAGTACTTC
CDR3aa: CASSSTPGPPGHEQYF

v_gene: TRBV11-3
abundance: many
j_gene: TRBJ2-6
d_gene: TRBD1
CDR3nt: TGTGCCAGCAGCTTAGAAGGGCGGGTCGGACAGGGCCGAGAAGACTCTGGGGCCAACGTCCTGACTTTC
CDR3aa: CASSLEGRVGQGREDSGANVLTF

v_gene: TRBV20-1
abundance: few
j_gene: TRBJ1-5
d_gene: NA
CDR3nt: TGCAGTGCTTGGAGGGTGGGGATCAGTACCCAGCATTTT
CDR3aa: CSAWRVGISTQHF

v_gene: TRBV7-2
abundance: many
j_gene: TRBJ1-1
d_gene: NA
CDR3nt: TGTGCCAGCAGCTTATGGAGAGGGACTGAAGCTTTCTTT
CDR3aa: CASSLWRGTEAFF

v_gene: TRBV19
abundance: few
j_gene: TRBJ2-7
d_gene: NA
CDR3nt: TGTGCCAGTAGTGCCCGACTTGCCTCCTACGAGCAGTACTTC
CDR3aa: CASSARLASYEQYF

v_gene: TRBV19
abundance: few
j_gene: TRBJ2-3
d_gene: NA
CDR3nt: TGTGCCAGTAGTACCCGCACGTCCCCGGCAGATACGCAGTATTTT
CDR3aa: CASSTRTSPADTQYF

v_gene: TRBV28
abundance: NA
j_gene: TRBJ1-1
d_gene: NA
CDR3nt: TGTGCCAGCAGCTCCCACGGAGGGGCACCTGAAGCTTTCTTT
CDR3aa: CASSSHGGAPEAFF

v_gene: TRBV6-5
abundance: few
j_gene: TRBJ1-2
d_gene: NA
CDR3nt: TGTGCCAGCAGCCGAGACACTCACTCCACGAGGGGCTACACCTTC
CDR3aa: CASSRDTHSTRGYTF

v_gene: TRBV28
abundance: NA
j_gene: TRBJ1-6
d_gene: NA
CDR3nt: TGTGCCAGCAGTTTATATTCGGGGGGGGATTCACCCCTCCACTTT
CDR3aa: CASSLYSGGDSPLHF

v_gene: TRBV20-1
abundance: NA
j_gene: TRBJ1-6
d_gene: NA
CDR3nt: TGCAGTGCCATTATAAACCCCAATTCACCCCTCCACTTT
CDR3aa: CSAIINPNSPLHF

v_gene: TRBV7-9
abundance: NA
j_gene: TRBJ1-1
d_gene: NA
CDR3nt: TGTGCCAGCAGATTTGCATCGGGGGAAGCTTTCTTT
CDR3aa: CASRFASGEAFF

v_gene: TRBV6-2/TRBV6-3
abundance: once
j_gene: TRBJ2-7
d_gene: NA
CDR3nt: TGTGCCAGCAGAACCATGGGGCGTTCCTACGAGCAGTACTTC
CDR3aa: CASRTMGRSYEQYF

v_gene: TRBV6-1
abundance: many
j_gene: TRBJ1-2
d_gene: NA
CDR3nt: TGTGCCAGCAGTCGCGGACAACTTAACTATGGCTACACCTTC
CDR3aa: CASSRGQLNYGYTF

v_gene: TRBV19
abundance: few
j_gene: TRBJ2-1
d_gene: TRBD2
CDR3nt: TGTGCCAGTAGTCTCACCCTCGGGACTAGCGGGGCCCTCTACTTC
CDR3aa: CASSLTLGTSGALYF

v_gene: TRBV12-3/TRBV12-4
abundance: many
j_gene: TRBJ1-1
d_gene: NA
CDR3nt: TGTGCCAGCAGTTTGGGGGATCCTGGCACTGAAGCTTTCTTT
CDR3aa: CASSLGDPGTEAFF

v_gene: TRBV12-3/TRBV12-4
abundance: NA
j_gene: TRBJ2-7
d_gene: NA
CDR3nt: TGTGCCAGCAGTTTGATGTCCTACGAGCAGTACTTC
CDR3aa: CASSLMSYEQYF

v_gene: TRBV7-9
abundance: NA
j_gene: TRBJ2-6
d_gene: NA
CDR3nt: TGTGCCAGCAGCTTACGCCGATCTGGGGCCAACGTCCTGACTTTC
CDR3aa: CASSLRRSGANVLTF

v_gene: TRBV9
abundance: NA
j_gene: TRBJ2-7
d_gene: TRBD1
CDR3nt: TGTGCCAGCAGCGCGGACAGGGGAGCCCACGAGCAGTACTTC
CDR3aa: CASSADRGAHEQYF

v_gene: TRBV7-2
abundance: many
j_gene: TRBJ2-7
d_gene: NA
CDR3nt: TGTGCCACCGGCCTGGGCTCCACCTACGAGCAGTACTTC
CDR3aa: CATGLGSTYEQYF

v_gene: TRBV10-3
abundance: NA
j_gene: TRBJ1-1
d_gene: NA
CDR3nt: TGTGCCATCAGTGAAGGGCCAGGGGTCAGGAACACTGAAGCTTTCTTT
CDR3aa: CAISEGPGVRNTEAFF

v_gene: TRBV18
abundance: few
j_gene: TRBJ2-7
d_gene: NA
CDR3nt: TGTGCCAGCTCACCAAACGGACTATCCTACGAGCAGTACTTC
CDR3aa: CASSPNGLSYEQYF

v_gene: TRBV7-2
abundance: many
j_gene: TRBJ2-4
d_gene: TRBD2
CDR3nt: TGTGCCAGCAGCTCCCGGACTAGCGGGGGGAACGTTCAGTACTTC
CDR3aa: CASSSRTSGGNVQYF

v_gene: TRBV7-9
abundance: NA
j_gene: TRBJ1-1
d_gene: NA
CDR3nt: TGTGCCAGCAAAACGATGGCTGAAGCTTTCTTT
CDR3aa: CASKTMAEAFF

v_gene: TRBV11-2
abundance: many
j_gene: TRBJ2-2
d_gene: NA
CDR3nt: TGTGCCAGCAGCCCGATCCGGGGGGCCGACACCGGGGAGCTGTTTTTT
CDR3aa: CASSPIRGADTGELFF

v_gene: TRBV20-1
abundance: few
j_gene: TRBJ1-4
d_gene: NA
CDR3nt: TGCAGTGCTAGCCGGACAAGGGCCCGAAGTGAAAAACTGTTTTTT
CDR3aa: CSASRTRARSEKLFF

v_gene: TRBV7-2
abundance: NA
j_gene: TRBJ2-3
d_gene: TRBD2
CDR3nt: TGTGCCAGCAGCTTATCCGGGTGGGGGGGAGATACGCAGTATTTT
CDR3aa: CASSLSGWGGDTQYF

v_gene: TRBV19
abundance: few
j_gene: TRBJ2-7
d_gene: NA
CDR3nt: TGTGCCAGTAGTACCCACGGGGTAACCTACGAGCAGTACTTC
CDR3aa: CASSTHGVTYEQYF

v_gene: TRBV6-2/TRBV6-3
abundance: NA
j_gene: TRBJ1-4
d_gene: NA
CDR3nt: TGTGCCAGCAGTTCGGGAGACCTTGCGGGGGAAAAACTGTTTTTT
CDR3aa: CASSSGDLAGEKLFF

v_gene: TRBV3-1
abundance: NA
j_gene: TRBJ1-2
d_gene: NA
CDR3nt: TGTGCCAGCAGCCCTATGGGGGGGGGCTACACCTTC
CDR3aa: CASSPMGGGYTF

v_gene: TRBV2
abundance: many
j_gene: TRBJ2-3
d_gene: NA
CDR3nt: TGTGCTACTTACAGGGCGATTACAGATACGCAGTATTTT
CDR3aa: CATYRAITDTQYF

v_gene: TRBV3-1
abundance: NA
j_gene: TRBJ1-6
d_gene: NA
CDR3nt: TGTGCCAGCAGCCATGGCCCGTATCGCTCCAATTCACCCCTCCACTTT
CDR3aa: CASSHGPYRSNSPLHF